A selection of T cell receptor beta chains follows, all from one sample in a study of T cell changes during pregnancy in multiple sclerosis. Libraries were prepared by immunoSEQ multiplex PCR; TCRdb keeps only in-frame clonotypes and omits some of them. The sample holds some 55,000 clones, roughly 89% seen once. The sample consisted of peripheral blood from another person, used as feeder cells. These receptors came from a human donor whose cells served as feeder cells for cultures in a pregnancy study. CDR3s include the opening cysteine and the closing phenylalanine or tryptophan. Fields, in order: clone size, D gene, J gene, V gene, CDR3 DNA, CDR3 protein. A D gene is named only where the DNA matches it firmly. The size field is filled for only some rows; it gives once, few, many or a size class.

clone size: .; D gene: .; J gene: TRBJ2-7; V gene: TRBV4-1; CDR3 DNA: TGCGCCAGCAGCCCCCTCCAGGGACGTTACGCCTACGAGCAGTACTTC; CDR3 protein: CASSPLQGRYAYEQYF
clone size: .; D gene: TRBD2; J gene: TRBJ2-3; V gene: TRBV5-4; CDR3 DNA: TGTGCCAGCAGCTTCTTACTAGCGGGGGGCACAGATACGCAGTATTTT; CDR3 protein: CASSFLLAGGTDTQYF
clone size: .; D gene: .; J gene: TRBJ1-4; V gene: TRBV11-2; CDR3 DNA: TGTGCCAGCAGCTTAGGCAGGAGGCCCAATGAAAATCTGTTTTTT; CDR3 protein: CASSLGRRPNENLFF
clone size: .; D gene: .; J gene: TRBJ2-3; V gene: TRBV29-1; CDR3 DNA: TGCAGCGTTGAAGAAATTGCCAGCACAGATACGCAGTATTTT; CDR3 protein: CSVEEIASTDTQYF
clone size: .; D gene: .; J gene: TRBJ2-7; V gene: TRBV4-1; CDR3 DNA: TGCGCCAGCAGCCAGCCTCCCCTATACGAGCAGTACTTC; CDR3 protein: CASSQPPLYEQYF
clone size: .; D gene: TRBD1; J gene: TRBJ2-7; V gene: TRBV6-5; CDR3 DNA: TGTGCCAGCAGCCCCGGGACAGGGGGAGGGAACGAGCAGTACTTC; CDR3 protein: CASSPGTGGGNEQYF
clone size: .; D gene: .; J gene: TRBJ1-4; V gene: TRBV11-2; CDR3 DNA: TGTGCCAGCAGCTTAGATAATGAAAAACTGTTTTTT; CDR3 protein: CASSLDNEKLFF
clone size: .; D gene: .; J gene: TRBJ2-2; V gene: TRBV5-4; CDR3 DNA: TGTGCCAGCAGCCCGGGGACCTCAGGGGCGAACACCGGGGAGCTGTTTTTT; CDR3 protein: CASSPGTSGANTGELFF
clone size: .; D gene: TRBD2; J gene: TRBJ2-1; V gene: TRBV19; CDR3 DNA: TGTGCCAGTAGTGTGAGCTCACTAGCGGGAGTTCGTAATGAGCAGTTCTTC; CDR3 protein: CASSVSSLAGVRNEQFF
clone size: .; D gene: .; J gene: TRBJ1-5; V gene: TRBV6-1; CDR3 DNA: TGTGCCAGCAGTGCGGGAGGGAGTGCCGGGGGTCAGCCCCAGCATTTT; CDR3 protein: CASSAGGSAGGQPQHF
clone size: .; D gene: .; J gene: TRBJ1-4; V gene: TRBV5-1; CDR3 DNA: TGCGCCAGCAGTCGAAACTTAGACACCAATGAAAAACTGTTTTTT; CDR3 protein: CASSRNLDTNEKLFF
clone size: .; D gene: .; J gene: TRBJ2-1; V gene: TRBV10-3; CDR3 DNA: TGTGCCATCAGTGAACCCCAGGGGGACTATTTAAATGAGCAGTTCTTC; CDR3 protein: CAISEPQGDYLNEQFF
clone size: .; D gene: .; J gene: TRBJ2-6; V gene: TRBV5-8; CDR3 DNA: TGTGCCAGCAGAGGTCGAGGCACTGGGGCCAACGTCCTGACTTTC; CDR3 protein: CASRGRGTGANVLTF
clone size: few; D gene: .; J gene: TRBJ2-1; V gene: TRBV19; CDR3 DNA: TGTGCCAGTAATGTACAGGGTTTGGATGAGCAGTTCTTC; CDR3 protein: CASNVQGLDEQFF
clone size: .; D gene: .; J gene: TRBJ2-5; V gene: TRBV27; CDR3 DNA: TGTGCCAGCAGTTTAACAGGGGAGACCCAGTACTTC; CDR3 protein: CASSLTGETQYF
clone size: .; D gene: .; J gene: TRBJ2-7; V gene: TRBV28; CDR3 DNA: TGTGCCAGCAGTCCCCCACAGGTGGTCTCCTACGAGCAGTACTTC; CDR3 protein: CASSPPQVVSYEQYF
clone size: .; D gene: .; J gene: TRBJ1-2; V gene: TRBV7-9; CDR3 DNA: TGTGCCAGCAGCTTAAATGTGCGGGCGGGCTACACCTTC; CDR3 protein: CASSLNVRAGYTF
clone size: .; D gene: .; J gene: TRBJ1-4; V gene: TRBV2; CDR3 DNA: TGTGCCAGCAGTGAGAACAGGCGGGAAAAACTGTTTTTT; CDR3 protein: CASSENRREKLFF
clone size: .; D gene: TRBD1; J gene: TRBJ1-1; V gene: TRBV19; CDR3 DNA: TGTGCCAGTAGTGGGACAGCCCAAAACACTGAAGCTTTCTTT; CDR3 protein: CASSGTAQNTEAFF
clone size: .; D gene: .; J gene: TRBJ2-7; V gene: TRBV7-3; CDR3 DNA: TGTGCCAGCAGCTTATCCCATAACTCCTACGAGCAGTACTTC; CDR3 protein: CASSLSHNSYEQYF
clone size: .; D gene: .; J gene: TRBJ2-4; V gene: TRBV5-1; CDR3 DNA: TGCGCCAGCAGCTTGGAGGAGGGGGCGGGAAACATTCAGTACTTC; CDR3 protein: CASSLEEGAGNIQYF
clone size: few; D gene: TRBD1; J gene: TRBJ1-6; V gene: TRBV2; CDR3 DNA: TGTGCCAGCAGTGGGGGACAGGTTGGGTCACCCCTCCACTTT; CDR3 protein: CASSGGQVGSPLHF
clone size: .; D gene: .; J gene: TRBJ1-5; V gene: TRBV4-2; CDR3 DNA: TGTGCCAGCAGCCAACGATGGCAGGACGGGCAGCCCCAGCATTTT; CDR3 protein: CASSQRWQDGQPQHF
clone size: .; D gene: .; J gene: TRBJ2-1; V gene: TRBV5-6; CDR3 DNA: TGTGCCAGCAGCTTCCGGGGGCCCTACAATGAGCAGTTCTTC; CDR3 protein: CASSFRGPYNEQFF
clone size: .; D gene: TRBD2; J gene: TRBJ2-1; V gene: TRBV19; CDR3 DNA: TGTGCCAGTAGTATAGTATCGGGGGGGGCTGGGAATGAGCAGTTCTTC; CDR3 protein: CASSIVSGGAGNEQFF
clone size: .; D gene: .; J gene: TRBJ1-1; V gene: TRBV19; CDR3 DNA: TGTGCCAGTAACCGAGTAGGGGAGGGGAACACTGAAGCTTTCTTT; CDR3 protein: CASNRVGEGNTEAFF
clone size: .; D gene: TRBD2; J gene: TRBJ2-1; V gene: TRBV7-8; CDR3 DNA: TGTGCCAGCAGCTTTGTCTGGGGAGGGAGGGCCTATGAGCAGTTCTTC; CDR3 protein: CASSFVWGGRAYEQFF
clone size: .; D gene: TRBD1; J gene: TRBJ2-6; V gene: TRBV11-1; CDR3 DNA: TGTGCCAGCAGCTTAGGGACAGGGTACTTCTCTGGGGCCAACGTCCTGACTTTC; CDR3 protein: CASSLGTGYFSGANVLTF
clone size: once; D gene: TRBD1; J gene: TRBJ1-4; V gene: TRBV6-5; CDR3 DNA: TGTGCCAGCAGTTACTATGGGGACAGGAATGAAAAACTGTTTTTT; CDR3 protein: CASSYYGDRNEKLFF
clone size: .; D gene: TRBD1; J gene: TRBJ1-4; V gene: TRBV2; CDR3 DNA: TGTGCCAGCGGCCGGTTGGGACAGGAACGTGAAAAACTGTTTTTT; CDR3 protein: CASGRLGQEREKLFF
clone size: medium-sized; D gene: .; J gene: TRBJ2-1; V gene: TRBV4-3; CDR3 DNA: TGCGCCAGCAGCCAATATACTAACCGGATGGGAAATGAGCAGTTCTTC; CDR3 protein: CASSQYTNRMGNEQFF
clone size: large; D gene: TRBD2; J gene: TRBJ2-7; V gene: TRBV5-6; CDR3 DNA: TGTGCCAGCAGCTTTGGGACCGCGGGAGGGCTCGAGCAGTACTTC; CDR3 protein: CASSFGTAGGLEQYF
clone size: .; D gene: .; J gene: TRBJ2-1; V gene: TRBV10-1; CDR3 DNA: TGCGCCAGCCAGGACACGAGATACAATGAGCAGTTCTTC; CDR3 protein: CASQDTRYNEQFF
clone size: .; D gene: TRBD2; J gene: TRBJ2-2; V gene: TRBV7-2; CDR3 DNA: TGTGCCAGCAGCCTGCGGATAGCGGGGGGGCTGAGCACCGGGGAGCTGTTTTTT; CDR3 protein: CASSLRIAGGLSTGELFF
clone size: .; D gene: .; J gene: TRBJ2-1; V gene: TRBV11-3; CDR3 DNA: TGTGCCAGCAGCTTCAATCCAGGGACCTACAATGAGCAGTTCTTC; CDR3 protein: CASSFNPGTYNEQFF
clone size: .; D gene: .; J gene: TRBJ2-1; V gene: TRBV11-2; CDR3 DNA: TGTGCCAGCAGCTACAGGGTAGGGAGCTCCTACAATGAGCAGTTCTTC; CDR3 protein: CASSYRVGSSYNEQFF
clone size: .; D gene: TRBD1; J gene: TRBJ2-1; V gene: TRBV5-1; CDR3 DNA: TGCGCCAGCAGCCCGGGACAGGTCGGGAATGAGCAGTTCTTC; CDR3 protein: CASSPGQVGNEQFF
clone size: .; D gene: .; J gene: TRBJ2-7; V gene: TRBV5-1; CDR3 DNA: TGCGCCAGCAGCGTTGGCAGTCAGGGAGGGGGTAAGCGGTACTTC; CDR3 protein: CASSVGSQGGGKRYF
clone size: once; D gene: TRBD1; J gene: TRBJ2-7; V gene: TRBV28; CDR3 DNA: TGTGCCAGCAGGACGTACAGGGACAGGCGTTGGACCTACGAGCAGTACTTC; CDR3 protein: CASRTYRDRRWTYEQYF
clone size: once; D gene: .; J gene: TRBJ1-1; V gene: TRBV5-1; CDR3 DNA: TGCGCCAGCAGCTTGGGACAGCCGGCCGGGACTGAAGCTTTCTTT; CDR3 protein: CASSLGQPAGTEAFF
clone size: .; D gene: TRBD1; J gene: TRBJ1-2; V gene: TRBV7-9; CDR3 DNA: TGTGCCAGCAGCGCAGGACAGGGCGTTGATGGCTACACCTTC; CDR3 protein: CASSAGQGVDGYTF
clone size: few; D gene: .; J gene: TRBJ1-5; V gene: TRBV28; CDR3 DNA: TGTGCCAGCAGAACTGGGGGGGGACATCAGCCCCAGCATTTT; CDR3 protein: CASRTGGGHQPQHF
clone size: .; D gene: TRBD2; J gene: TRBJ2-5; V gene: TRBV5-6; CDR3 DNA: TGTGCCAGCAGCGGGACTAGCGGGGAGCAAGAGACCCAGTACTTC; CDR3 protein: CASSGTSGEQETQYF
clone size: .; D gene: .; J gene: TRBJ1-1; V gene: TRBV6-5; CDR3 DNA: TGTGCCAGCAGCCCTGAGGGGTCCTCGATTGCTTTCTTT; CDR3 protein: CASSPEGSSIAFF
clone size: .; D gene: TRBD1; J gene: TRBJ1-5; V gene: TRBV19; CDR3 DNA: TGTGCCAGTAGTATAGCAGGGGGCGGACAGCCCCAGCATTTT; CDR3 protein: CASSIAGGGQPQHF
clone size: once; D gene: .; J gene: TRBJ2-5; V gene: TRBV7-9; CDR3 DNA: TGTGCCAGCAGCTTAGCGTTCGGGGAAGAGACCCAGTACTTC; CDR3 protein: CASSLAFGEETQYF